This entry describes one TCR beta chain. This record belongs to a study of T cell repertoires in ileal Crohn's disease. Time point defined: neoterminal ileum biopsy at postoperative endoscopy, about 6 months after surgery. The method was immunoSEQ multiplex PCR; TCRdb's version includes in-frame clones alone and lacks a portion of them. Among roughly 4,500 clones listed, nearly 85% were seen once. Germline-derived CDR1 and CDR2 are SQVTM and ANQGSEA. V lost 6 bases and J lost 3; bases outside the gene matches: 1. The CDR3 extends over 12 amino acids. This chain uses TRBV29-1 with TRBJ2-7, with 11 nucleotides matching TRBD2. Sequencing used ileal tissue. The TCR comes from an adult with Crohn's disease. CDR3 region: CSVGTSGYEQYF. CDR3 DNA: TGCAGCGTCGGGACTAGCGGCTACGAGCAGTACTTC.